These T cell receptor beta chains were read from a single sample in a study of CD8+CD57+ T cells in acquired aplastic anemia. TCRdb fed the reads into MiXCR, producing one record per CDR3 protein. The data hold under 200,000 distinct CDR3 sequences, with around half observed a single time. The material sequenced was sorted CD4+, CD8+, or CD8+CD57+ T cells (not recorded which) from PBMCs. These TCRs come from a human donor with aplastic anemia. Each CDR3 is given without its conserved first and last residue. A D gene is named only where the DNA matches it firmly. Rows may omit the clone size; those that give it use once, few, many or a size class.

j_call,v_call,d_call,clone_size,cdr3_aa
TRBJ2-5,TRBV7-9,-,many,ASRAGGPRQETQY
TRBJ2-1,TRBV20-1,-,medium-sized,SAPGSGDRNEQF
TRBJ1-1,TRBV19,-,few,ASSLWARGSTEAF
TRBJ2-7,TRBV19,TRBD2,many,ASSDHLAGELYEQY
TRBJ1-5,TRBV7-2,-,-,ASSLASGSQPQH
TRBJ2-5,TRBV7-6,-,-,ASSLAGGEGETQY
TRBJ2-1,TRBV7-3,-,many,ASSLSLTADEQF
TRBJ2-3,TRBV2,-,-,ASRAGGDTQY
TRBJ1-1,TRBV7-9,TRBD1,-,ASRPTGVTEAF
TRBJ1-5,TRBV7-8,-,many,ASKIDGYVSNQPQH
TRBJ1-3,TRBV24-1,-,-,ASSSRDVGNTIY
TRBJ1-6,TRBV7-2,TRBD1,-,ASSSRQGDNSPLH
TRBJ2-5,TRBV2,-,-,ASSEPPGPEEETQY
TRBJ1-1,TRBV3-1,-,-,ASSQYTVNTESF
TRBJ2-5,TRBV7-8,TRBD1,-,ASSFSGGGETQY
TRBJ2-2,TRBV9,TRBD2,few,ASSVGLAGNTGELF
TRBJ2-1,TRBV4-2,TRBD2,-,ASSQGGSSGRLSYNEQF
TRBJ1-2,TRBV9,-,-,ASSALDMNGYT
TRBJ2-3,TRBV7-9,-,many,GSGQPHPTDTQY
TRBJ2-6,TRBV19,-,-,ASSRATTSGANVLT
TRBJ1-2,TRBV15,-,-,ATSSGKDYGYT
TRBJ1-2,TRBV20-1,-,-,GDSSPSALSPYGYT
TRBJ1-1,TRBV29-1,-,many,SVTGRATTEAF
TRBJ2-1,TRBV5-1,-,many,ASSPGDFGTQLHEQF
TRBJ2-5,TRBV19,TRBD2,-,ASSPGLAVRETQY
TRBJ1-1,TRBV10-2,-,few,ASIGPNTEAF
TRBJ1-3,TRBV7-9,-,-,ASSLASQAIY
TRBJ2-3,TRBV6-5,-,-,ASSYVDSPSTDTQY
TRBJ2-3,TRBV24-1,TRBD2,-,ATVSGKRGETDTQY
TRBJ2-1,TRBV11-1,-,-,ASRPGRDYNEQF
TRBJ1-5,TRBV12-3/TRBV12-4,TRBD1,many,ASSFGTGNQPQH
TRBJ1-2,TRBV5-5,TRBD1,-,ASSQDRDSDGYT
TRBJ1-3,TRBV4-2,-,many,ASSTAFGLISGNTIY
TRBJ1-2,TRBV5-4,-,-,ASSFRQADYGYT
TRBJ2-7,TRBV15,-,-,ATSRGPGTSYEQY
TRBJ1-5,TRBV6-1,-,many,ASSLPGPRGSNQPQH
TRBJ1-1,TRBV11-2,-,-,ASSFRVLNTEAF
TRBJ1-5,TRBV9,TRBD1,once,ASSVETGNQPQH
TRBJ2-1,TRBV3-1,TRBD2,few,ASSQELSGEVYEQF
TRBJ2-6,TRBV6-4,-,few,ASSDNSGANVLT
TRBJ2-7,TRBV20-1,-,many,SARGAGRYEQY
TRBJ2-7,TRBV6-1,TRBD1,many,ASYPGQLTYEQY
TRBJ2-3,TRBV13,-,-,ASSLGQSRADTQY
TRBJ1-1,TRBV19,-,many,ASRGSNTEAF